This entry describes one T cell receptor beta chain. Its cognate antigen has yet to be identified. No per-base quality is available; no much larger clone lies one base away. This sample is part of a study of blood T cell repertoires in COVID-19 (dated by TCRdb to the early 2020s). About the full investigation: Samples covering the acute and convalescent phases of COVID-19 were provided by collaborators in the United States, Italy and Spain. The material from the prospective study consisted of cDNA or gDNA derived from T cells, B-cell-depleted T cells, or PBMCs. Subjects who had been exposed to COVID-19, were actively infected with it, or had recovered from it provided the deeply sampled blood TCRbeta repertoires that made up the dataset. The repertoires were released in a freely available public database intended as a resource for research on the immune response to SARS-CoV-2. Samples were obtained from the ongoing ImmuneRACE study (first 160 participants) and from over 1,000 subjects provided by 6 global collaborators. Sample metadata almost always included a de-identified subject ID, COVID-19 status, age in years and sex. HLA class I and class II types, where available, came from metadata supplied by the sample provider rather than from assay-based typing.

Enrolling through a virtual design, the prospective study's participants ranged in age from roughly 18 to 90 years and lived across some 22 United States geographic areas. In the prospective study, participants were assigned to cohorts based on the clinical history participants reported in a screening survey and a study questionnaire. ImmuneRACE Cohort 3 recovered participants were defined by two consecutive negative NP/OP PCR tests, healthcare professional clearance, or symptom resolution. Mobile phlebotomists in the prospective study collected whole blood, serum and a nasopharyngeal or oropharyngeal swab from every participant. Participants in the prospective study had the option to provide additional blood draws and questionnaires over an approximately 2-month period. Blood samples from the prospective study were shipped frozen or at room temperature prior to DNA extraction. Here V drops 2 bases and J drops 6 bases, and the junction holds 5 bases not matched to any gene. Per the germline V gene, MNHEY is the CDR1 and SVGAGI is the CDR2. The CDR3 covers 15 residues, taking in both the cysteine and the phenylalanine. Only CDR3 DNA is held: 45 bases, read in frame from base 1.

TCRbeta CDR3 regions were amplified from genomic DNA by means of the immunoSEQ Assay, a bias-controlled multiplex PCR. In the source study's methods: The number of nucleated cells in each sample was estimated by amplification of reference gene primers within the assay. To quantify the absolute abundance of each unique TCRbeta CDR3 rearrangement, sequence reads were collapsed and filtered. Productive Simpson clonality was computed per sample as the square root of Simpson's diversity index over productive rearrangements. Here the immuneACCESS table is served through TCRdb, limited to in-frame sequences with V and J called. Missing clones are a known gap in these copies; in checked studies unresolved V genes cover under half, and the rest lacks a known reason. The V and J calls and clone size come from that table; D and trimming were worked out from the DNA. Across this sample there are 250,000 to 350,000 clones, with about nine tenths seen only once. 8% to 13% of the sample comes from the top ten.

The paper's findings and limits, for the study overall: The quantity of clinical and demographic metadata differed by source and by participant and was supplied without curation.

This clonotype was obtained from a woman aged 18-29 years who had recovered from COVID-19. The sequenced sample consisted of PBMCs or T cells enriched from blood (not recorded which). Here the chain combines TRBV6-5 and TRBJ2-1, with 9 junctional bases fitting TRBD1. CDR3 protein: CASSYTNRGLNEQFF. The DNA reads TGTGCCAGCAGTTACACGAACAGGGGGCTCAATGAGCAGTTCTTC.